This T cell receptor (beta chain) was captured by sequencing in a study of blood T cell repertoires in COVID-19. Overall study: Acute-phase and convalescent COVID-19 samples originated in the United States, Italy and Spain. Nucleic acid was either cDNA or gDNA, and it came from T cells, B-cell-depleted T cells, or PBMCs.

Authors' analysis steps: Amplifying reference gene primers gave estimates of nucleated cell counts. Produced via immunoSEQ multiplex PCR; TCRdb's table is partial and in-frame only. The D gene and trimming were derived from the DNA, and the V and J assignments and clone size from that table. The sample has approximately 35,000 clones, 70% to 90% seen once; the top ten hold roughly 8.7%. The germline V gene has CDR1 WNHNN and CDR2 SYGVQD (reference sequence). The CDR3 totals 17 residues. J gave up 6 bases and V 5 bases, and 16 bases lay outside the gene matches. Sample: peripheral blood. The chain combines TRBV10-1 with TRBJ2-3; 8 positions agree with TRBD1. The receptor was isolated from an elderly man with active COVID-19. CDR3 in amino acids: CASSPRDRFHSSDTQYF. For the CDR3, the DNA is TGCGCCAGCAGTCCCCGGGACAGGTTCCATTCATCTGATACGCAGTATTTT.